The next 24 T cell receptor beta chains were all read from a single sample in a study of cytomegalovirus exposure and HLA in healthy donors. Both 60 Vbeta primers and 13 Jbeta primers went into the PCR. Only in-frame clones appear in the TCRdb table, and some are missing; sequencing was by immunoSEQ multiplex PCR. The table includes 200,000 to 250,000 clones, 75% to 85% detected once. The material sequenced was PBMCs. These receptors originate from a girl aged 5-17 years in good health and CMV-seronegative.

The rearrangement joins TRBV7-7 to TRBJ2-2; 10 bases agree with TRBD1. Germline V CDR1 and CDR2: SSHAT, FNYEAQ (reference sequence). This CDR3 contains 15 residues. J lost 2 bases, V lost 5 bases, and 2 bases had no gene match. The CDR3 loop is CASSLTGGNTGELFF. Here the CDR3 DNA reads TGTGCCAGCAGCCTGACAGGGGGCAACACCGGGGAGCTGTTTTTT. The whole variable domain, remainder taken from reference TRBV7-7 and TRBJ2-2, is GAGVSQSPRYKVTKRGQDVTLRCDPISSHATLYWYQQALGQGPEFLTYFNYEAQPDKSGLPSDRFSAERPEGSISTLTIQRTEQRDSAMYRCASSLTGGNTGELFFGEGSRLTVL.

The chain combines TRBV7-9 with TRBJ1-3, with no clear D. V lost 0 bases, J lost 3 bases, and 6 bases lay in between. Germline V gene lookup returns CDR1 SEHNR and CDR2 FQNEAQ (reference sequence). There are 14 residues in the CDR3. The CDR3 protein is CASSLAGYGNTIYF. CDR3 DNA: TGTGCCAGCAGCTTAGCCGGGTATGGAAACACCATATATTTT.

The rearrangement joins TRBV7-2 to TRBJ2-5; 7 nucleotides match TRBD1. The end of the DNA is better explained by TRBJ2-7, so the J call may be wrong. The CDR3 length is 14 residues. Looked up from germline, CDR1 is SGHTA and CDR2 is FQGNSA. CDR3 residues: CASSAKGTAYEQYF. For the CDR3, the DNA is TGTGCCAGCAGCGCGAAGGGGACAGCCTACGAGCAGTACTTC.

The V and J genes are TRBV2 and TRBJ2-1; 12 bases are shared with TRBD2. The J segment lost 9 bases and the V segment lost 3 bases, leaving 18 bases of the junction unmatched. The germline V gene encodes CDR1 SNHLY and CDR2 FYNNEI. The CDR3 loop spans 19 amino acids. CDR3: CASSEIRPSLAGGPVEQFF. The CDR3 bases are TGTGCCAGCAGTGAGATTCGCCCGAGTCTAGCGGGAGGGCCGGTTGAGCAGTTCTTC.

This chain links TRBV7-9 with TRBJ2-7; TRBD1 is a possible D gene (5 bases). In germline, CDR1 is SEHNR, CDR2 FQNEAQ (reference sequence). The V end lost 1 base, the J end lost 2 bases, and 12 bases lay between the germline ends. This CDR3 contains 15 residues. This CDR3 reads CASSLGRQTTYEQYF. The CDR3 coding sequence is TGTGCCAGCAGCTTAGGTAGACAGACCACCTACGAGCAGTACTTC.

The V and J genes are TRBV4-1 and TRBJ2-1; D is perhaps TRBD2 (6 bases). Germline V gives CDR1 MGHRA, CDR2 YSYEKL. There are 15 residues in the CDR3. The V gene lost 2 bases and the J gene lost 2 bases, with 10 bases spanning the gap. CDR3 loop: CASSQSGAAYNEQFF. In DNA, the CDR3 is TGCGCCAGCAGCCAATCGGGAGCGGCCTACAATGAGCAGTTCTTC.

The J gene is TRBJ2-1, the V gene TRBV7-2, with 9 nucleotides matching TRBD2. The CDR3 is made up of 16 amino acids. With 0 bases clipped from V and 9 bases from J, the junction kept 9 bases outside the gene matches. Germline CDR1 is SGHTA and CDR2 is FQGNSA. CDR3 amino acids: CASSLAGLAGGREQFF. In nucleotides, the CDR3 is TGTGCCAGCAGCTTAGCGGGACTAGCAGGTGGTCGTGAGCAGTTCTTC.

This chain links TRBV27 with TRBJ1-6, with TRBD1 identical over 7 bases. The V gene's germline CDR1 is MNHEY and CDR2 SMNVEV (reference sequence). The J segment lost 17 bases and the V segment lost 5 bases, leaving 12 bases of the junction unmatched. CDR3 length: 13 residues. CDR3 region: CASSTSQAGGFHF. DNA for the CDR3: TGTGCCAGCAGTACCTCGCAAGCAGGGGGGTTCCACTTT.

This clone has only one observation. This chain uses TRBV28 with TRBJ1-2, with D possibly matching TRBD1 (5 bases). V lost 6 bases to trimming and J lost 4 bases, with 12 bases between them. This CDR3 contains 13 residues. Looked up from germline, CDR1 is MDHEN and CDR2 is SYDVKM. The CDR3 sequence: CASRPLDSYGYTF. The CDR3 region has the DNA TGTGCCAGCAGACCGCTTGACAGCTATGGCTACACCTTC.

The genes are TRBV6-5 and TRBJ1-2, with a weak D call TRBD1 (6 bases). The CDR3 loop spans 13 amino acids. V shed 2 bases and J shed 2 bases, with 6 bases lying between them. Germline V gene lookup returns CDR1 MNHEY and CDR2 SVGAGI. CDR3 in amino acids: CASSYGQNYGYTF. CDR3 nucleotides: TGTGCCAGCAGTTACGGACAGAACTATGGCTACACCTTC.

V and J are TRBV7-2 and TRBJ1-2; D remains ambiguous. With 5 bases removed from V and 4 bases from J, the gap between germline ends came to 11 bases. Per germline, CDR1 SGHTA and CDR2 FQGNSA. The CDR3 has 13 amino acids. The CDR3 reads CASSPSGPYGYTF. In nucleotides, the CDR3 is TGTGCCAGCAGCCCTTCTGGGCCCTATGGCTACACCTTC.

The gene calls are TRBV11-1 and TRBJ1-6, with 7 bases that match TRBD1. V was clipped by 2 bases and J by 7 bases; unmatched bases: 5. Germline CDR1 and CDR2: SGHAT and FQDESV (reference sequence). There are 15 residues in the CDR3. This CDR3 is CASSLWDSLNSPLHF. The CDR3 region has the DNA TGTGCCAGCAGCTTATGGGACAGCCTAAATTCACCCCTCCACTTT.

Notes on this clone: The same CDR3 arises from other DNA sequences in this sample as well. The V and J genes are TRBV28 and TRBJ2-7; maybe TRBD2 (5 bases). The germline CDR1 and CDR2 sequences are MDHEN and SYDVKM. The CDR3 loop spans 12 amino acids. V dropped 2 bases and J dropped 4 bases, with 6 bases sitting between them. The CDR3: CASSLTRYEQYF. The DNA of the CDR3 is TGTGCCAGCAGTTTAACTAGGTACGAGCAGTACTTC.

The V gene is TRBV9, the J gene TRBJ1-4; D is perhaps TRBD1 (5 bases). The CDR3 has 15 residues. Per germline, CDR1 SGDLS and CDR2 YYNGEE. V dropped 0 bases and J dropped 5 bases, with 11 bases sitting between them. This CDR3 reads CASSVVAGNNEKLFF. CDR3 nucleotides: TGTGCCAGCAGCGTAGTAGCAGGGAACAATGAAAAACTGTTTTTT.

This chain connects TRBV28 to TRBJ2-7, with D perhaps matching TRBD2 (5 bases). The V and J ends lost 6 bases and 3 bases respectively, with 21 bases between them. Germline CDR1 MDHEN, CDR2 SYDVKM. The CDR3 extends over 16 amino acids. This CDR3 is CASSLGRLRGNYEQYF. CDR3 nucleotides: TGTGCCAGCAGCCTGGGCAGGTTGAGAGGGAACTACGAGCAGTACTTC. Complete variable domain (other parts from reference TRBV28 and TRBJ2-7): DVKVTQSSRYLVKRTGEKVFLECVQDMDHENMFWYRQDPGLGLRLIYFSYDVKMKEKGDIPEGYSVSREKKERFSLILESASTNQTSMYLCASSLGRLRGNYEQYFGPGTRLTVT.

The chain has TRBV28 and TRBJ2-7; TRBD2 aligns across 12 bases. With 3 bases clipped from V and 4 bases from J, the junction kept 4 bases outside the gene matches. Germline assignment: CDR1 MDHEN and CDR2 SYDVKM. The CDR3 runs to 15 residues. The CDR3 DNA is TGTGCCAGCAGTTTGTCGACTAGCGGGAGTTACGAGCAGTACTTC. Encoded protein: CASSLSTSGSYEQYF.

In this sample, this clone turned up a few times. The chain uses TRBV6-5 and TRBJ1-4; D perhaps matches TRBD1 (5 bases). CDR3 length: 13 residues. The germline V gene encodes CDR1 MNHEY and CDR2 SVGAGI. The ends were cut back, 5 bases at V and 4 bases at J, with 8 bases in the middle. The CDR3 DNA sequence: TGTGCCAGCAGTGTGACAGTTAATGAAAAACTGTTTTTT. It yields the protein CASSVTVNEKLFF.

This clone showed up just once. The CDR3 loop reads CAWSAIRRPPLHF. CDR3 bases: TGTGCCTGGAGTGCGATACGGAGGCCACCCCTCCACTTT. The chain has TRBV30 and TRBJ1-6; no reliable D call. Germline V gene sequence: CDR1 GTSNPN, CDR2 SVGIG (reference sequence). The CDR3 contains 13 residues. V lost 1 base and J lost 11, with 12 bases in between.

This sequence joins TRBV27 and TRBJ2-5; 7 positions agree with TRBD2. The J call may not be correct, given that the DNA end is closer to TRBJ2-7. The CDR3 extends over 14 amino acids. Germline assignment: CDR1 MNHEY and CDR2 SMNVEV (reference sequence). Here the CDR3 reads CASTRGRGAYEQYF. In DNA form, the CDR3 reads TGTGCCAGCACTAGAGGGAGGGGCGCCTACGAGCAGTACTTC.

This chain connects TRBV19 to TRBJ2-1; 11 positions agree with TRBD2. Germline CDR1 reads LNHDA; CDR2 reads SQIVND (reference sequence). This CDR3 spans 16 amino acids. With 5 bases clipped from V and 8 bases from J, the junction kept 11 bases outside the gene matches. The CDR3 DNA reads as TGTGCCAGTAGTGCCCGACTAGCGGGAAGTCTCTATGAGCAGTTCTTC. It translates to CASSARLAGSLYEQFF.

This rearrangement joins TRBV7-3 to TRBJ2-2; 8 positions agree with TRBD1. J lost 0 bases, V lost 5 bases, and 2 bases had no gene match. This CDR3 has 15 amino acids. Germline-derived CDR1 and CDR2 are SGHTA and FQGTGA. The CDR3 here is CASSRTGTNTGELFF. In DNA form, the CDR3 reads TGTGCCAGCAGCCGGACAGGGACGAACACCGGGGAGCTGTTTTTT. Complete variable domain (other parts from reference TRBV7-3 and TRBJ2-2): GAGVSQTPSNKVTEKGKYVELRCDPISGHTALYWYRQSLGQGPEFLIYFQGTGAADDSGLPNDRFFAVRPEGSVSTLKIQRTERGDSAVYLCASSRTGTNTGELFFGEGSRLTVL.

The chain is built from TRBV5-4 and TRBJ2-3, with 8 bases aligning to TRBD2. This CDR3 region has 15 residues. The germline gives CDR1 SGHNT, CDR2 YYREEE (reference sequence). V dropped 4 bases and J dropped 4; count of bases not matched to a gene: 8. Here the CDR3 DNA reads TGTGCCAGCAGCGGCGTCGGGGGGGCTGCAGATACGCAGTATTTT. It encodes CASSGVGGAADTQYF.

J is TRBJ2-3 and V is TRBV28, with TRBD1 identical over 8 bases. CDR3 length equals 15 residues. Trimming cost V 3 bases and J 6 bases; bases outside gene matches: 8. The germline V gene has CDR1 MDHEN and CDR2 SYDVKM. For the CDR3, the DNA is TGTGCCAGCAGTTTTGGACAGGGAGGACAGGATACGCAGTATTTT. Translated: CASSFGQGGQDTQYF.

The chain couples TRBV4-1 to TRBJ2-5; TRBD2 is a possible D gene (5 bases). The CDR3 is 15 residues long. V was clipped by 0 bases and J by 1 base, with 9 bases between them. Germline CDR1 MGHRA, CDR2 YSYEKL. The CDR3 sequence: CASSQDRSVQETQYF. In nucleotides, the CDR3 is TGCGCCAGCAGCCAAGATCGTAGCGTCCAAGAGACCCAGTACTTC.